Listed here are 28 T cell receptor beta chains from one sample, sequenced in a study of T cells in Graves' hyperthyroidism and ophthalmopathy. The source material, RNA transcripts, was used to amplify TCR beta CDR3 regions. Primed by the HTBI set, a first-round RT-PCR was run on the TCR CDR3. TCRdb re-analysed the multiplex PCR reads in MiXCR, keeping a single row per CDR3 protein. The sample contains nearly 600,000 distinct CDR3 sequences, over 12% of which appear only once. The sample comprised blood. The receptors derive from a young woman with Graves' ophthalmopathy.

This clonotype was picked up many times. This chain links TRBV6-5 with TRBJ1-2; D ambiguous. The CDR3 runs to 14 residues. Germline V gene lookup returns CDR1 MNHEY and CDR2 SVGAGI. V was shortened by 0 bases and J by 8 bases, with 13 bases between the two germline ends. The CDR3, as DNA: TGTGCCAGCAGTTACTCGGCGTCGCCGGTGGGCTACACCTTC. Translating gives CASSYSASPVGYTF.

On this clonotype: A read error may explain this, as a much larger clone is one base away. The chain employs TRBV27 and TRBJ1-2; 8 bases are shared with TRBD1. The CDR3 totals 13 residues. Germline V CDR1 and CDR2: MNHEY, SMNVEV (reference sequence). The V and J ends lost 11 bases and 5 bases, in that order; junction bases with no gene match: 10. CDR3 sequence: CAASDRVEYGYTF. CDR3 DNA sequence: TGTGCCGCCTCGGACAGGGTTGAATATGGCTACACCTTC.

This clonotype was counted between two and nine times. The V call is TRBV5-6, the J call TRBJ1-1, with D maybe TRBD1 (5 bases). Per the germline V gene, CDR1 is SGHDT and CDR2 is YYEEEE. The CDR3 sequence is 17 residues long. V gave up 1 base and J gave up 1 base, with 17 bases separating them. The DNA for the CDR3 is TGTGCCAGCAGCTTGTGGGGGGACTGGATTCAGAACACTGAAGCTTTCTTT. Residues: CASSLWGDWIQNTEAFF.

This clonotype came up many times. The chain has TRBV15 and TRBJ2-3; 7 positions agree with TRBD2. The germline gives CDR1 LNHNV, CDR2 YYDKDF (reference sequence). With 1 base clipped from V and 2 bases from J, the junction kept 6 bases outside the gene matches. CDR3 length: 16 amino acids. In nucleotides, the CDR3 is TGTGCCACCAGCAGAGGGCCAGCGGGATTCACAGATACGCAGTATTTT. Translation: CATSRGPAGFTDTQYF.

The table lists this clonotype with many counts. The chain uses TRBV6-2 or TRBV6-3 and TRBJ2-1; a possible D gene is TRBD2 (6 bases). The V end was cut by 5 bases, the J end by 0 bases, with 20 bases between. In germline, CDR1 is MNHEY, CDR2 SVGEGT. This CDR3 has 18 amino acids. CDR3 residues: CASSPPGFGGSSYNEQFF. DNA of the CDR3: TGTGCCAGCAGTCCGCCGGGGTTTGGGGGGTCCTCCTACAATGAGCAGTTCTTC.

V gene TRBV19 combines with J gene TRBJ1-1, with 7 nucleotides matching TRBD1. V was clipped by 7 bases and J by 6 bases; unmatched bases: 8. CDR1 and CDR2 (germline): LNHDA, SQIVND (reference sequence). The CDR3 has 13 amino acids. CDR3 region: CASISGGESEAFF. CDR3 bases: TGTGCCAGTATCTCAGGGGGAGAATCTGAAGCTTTCTTT.

V is TRBV30 and J is TRBJ1-1; D possibly corresponds to TRBD1 (5 bases). CDR1 is GTSNPN and CDR2 is SVGIG in the germline V gene (reference sequence). The CDR3 is 15 residues long. Trimming cost V 4 bases and J 1 base, with 16 bases left between them. CDR3 region: CAWNTDPTGNTEAFF. The CDR3 coding sequence is TGTGCCTGGAATACCGACCCCACAGGGAACACTGAAGCTTTCTTT. The full variable domain, completed using reference TRBV30 and TRBJ1-1, is SQTIHQWPATLVQPVGSPLSLECTVEGTSNPNLYWYRQAAGRGLQLLFYSVGIGQISSEVPQNLSASRPQDRQFILSSKKLLLSDSGFYLCAWNTDPTGNTEAFFGQGTRLTVV.

This clonotype was detected ten times or more. V usage is TRBV11-2 and J usage is TRBJ1-4; D perhaps matches TRBD1 (6 bases). The germline V gene has CDR1 SGHAT and CDR2 FQNNGV. The CDR3 sequence is 15 residues long. V shed 3 bases and J shed 3 bases, with 11 bases lying between them. CDR3: CASSFSRGANEKLFF. Here the CDR3 DNA reads TGTGCCAGCAGCTTTAGCAGGGGAGCTAATGAAAAACTGTTTTTT.

The rearrangement joins TRBV18 to TRBJ1-1; the D gene is possibly TRBD1 (5 bases). Germline V gene sequence: CDR1 KGHSH, CDR2 LQKENI. The V gene lost 2 bases and the J gene lost 3 bases, with 19 bases spanning the gap. The CDR3 sequence is 17 residues long. The CDR3 coding sequence is TGTGCCAGCTCACCAACCACTTTGGGGCCCAGAGACACTGAAGCTTTCTTT. It specifies CASSPTTLGPRDTEAFF. The entire variable domain, with the rest obtained from reference TRBV18 and TRBJ1-1, is as follows: NAGVMQNPRHLVRRRGQEARLRCSPMKGHSHVYWYRQLPEEGLKFMVYLQKENIIDESGMPKERFSAEFPKEGPSILRIQQVVRGDSAAYFCASSPTTLGPRDTEAFFGQGTRLTVV.

In its sample, this clonotype was seen many times. The rearrangement uses TRBV7-9 and TRBJ1-2; D gene uncertain. Germline V gene lookup returns CDR1 SEHNR and CDR2 FQNEAQ (reference sequence). The V and J ends lost 5 bases and 6 bases respectively, with 16 bases between them. CDR3 length: 14 residues. The CDR3 DNA sequence: TGTGCCAGCAGCCCCGCGGGGTACGCCCATGGCTACACCTTC. Its protein product is CASSPAGYAHGYTF.

The V gene is TRBV19, the J gene TRBJ2-6; D tentatively fits TRBD1 or TRBD2 (5 bases each). The ends were cut back, 6 bases at V and 5 bases at J, with 17 bases in the middle. Germline V lookup: CDR1 LNHDA, CDR2 SQIVND (reference sequence). The CDR3 covers 16 residues. CDR3: CASRLTGTPWANVLTF. CDR3 bases: TGTGCCAGTAGGCTAACGGGGACGCCCTGGGCCAACGTCCTGACTTTC.

This clonotype has at least ten counts. This chain joins TRBV30 and TRBJ2-3; weak D call: TRBD1 (5 bases). The germline V gene encodes CDR1 GTSNPN and CDR2 SVGIG (reference sequence). Trimming removed 2 bases from V and 7 bases from J, with 10 bases in between. This CDR3 spans 12 amino acids. In DNA form, the CDR3 reads TGTGCCTGGAGTCAGGGCGCCCATACGCAGTATTTT. Its protein is CAWSQGAHTQYF.

This clonotype was counted at least ten times. The V gene is TRBV12-3 or TRBV12-4, the J gene TRBJ2-7; 8 nucleotides align to TRBD1. The V segment lost 5 bases and the J segment 0 bases; nucleotides outside the gene matches: 9. The CDR3 runs to 16 residues. In nucleotides, the CDR3 is TGTGCCAGCAGTCCGGACAGGGCAAAGAGCTCCTACGAGCAGTACTTC. It is translated as CASSPDRAKSSYEQYF.

Many counts were recorded for this clonotype. This chain joins TRBV20-1 and TRBJ2-7, with D perhaps matching TRBD2 (6 bases). The CDR3 is 16 amino acids. The V end lost 2 bases, the J end lost 2 bases, and 19 bases lay between the germline ends. Germline V gene sequence: CDR1 DFQATT, CDR2 SNEGSKA (reference sequence). This CDR3 reads CSARLSIGGSPYEQYF. The CDR3 region has the DNA TGCAGTGCTAGACTATCAATCGGGGGTTCGCCCTACGAGCAGTACTTC.

This clonotype has a count of ten or more. V gene TRBV7-2 combines with J gene TRBJ2-3; no firm D call. V was clipped by 8 bases and J by 2 bases, with 8 bases between them. Germline lookup yields CDR1 SGHTA and CDR2 FQGNSA. The length of the CDR3 is 12 residues. The CDR3 spells CASGQFTDTQYF. CDR3 nucleotides: TGTGCCAGCGGCCAGTTCACAGATACGCAGTATTTT.

About this clonotype itself: This may come from a read error, since a much larger clone is one base off. V and J are TRBV7-9 and TRBJ2-1, with 10 bases that match TRBD2. The length of the CDR3 is 16 residues. V gave up 4 bases and J gave up 6 bases; unmatched junction bases: 9. Germline CDR1 and CDR2: SEHNR and FQNEAQ (reference sequence). In DNA form, the CDR3 reads TGTGCCAGCAGCTCCTTAACTAGCGGGAACCCCAATGAGCAGTTCTTC. Amino acids: CASSSLTSGNPNEQFF.

This clonotype appeared many times. The V call is TRBV29-1, the J call TRBJ2-2; perhaps D is TRBD1 or TRBD2 (5 bases each). This CDR3 is 12 amino acids long. Trimming took 4 bases from V and 6 from J, leaving 9 bases between them. CDR1 is SQVTM and CDR2 is ANQGSEA in the germline V gene. CDR3 sequence (DNA): TGCAGCGTTGCTGGGGGAGCCGGGGAGCTGTTTTTT. This gives the protein CSVAGGAGELFF.

The table lists this clonotype with many counts. V is TRBV27 and J is TRBJ1-1; a possible D gene is TRBD1 (6 bases). This CDR3 is 15 amino acids long. Trimming cost V 5 bases and J 4 bases, with 17 bases left between them. Germline CDR1 and CDR2: MNHEY and SMNVEV (reference sequence). This CDR3 reads CASSPGAGDGTEAFF. The CDR3 nucleotides are TGTGCCAGCAGTCCCGGTGCAGGGGATGGCACTGAAGCTTTCTTT.

Ten or more counts support this clonotype. V is TRBV29-1 and J is TRBJ1-1; D is unclear. V lost 5 bases and J lost 3, with 10 bases in between. This CDR3 has 12 residues. Germline V lookup: CDR1 SQVTM, CDR2 ANQGSEA. The CDR3 region has the DNA TGCAGCGTTCGTAATAGGGACACTGAAGCTTTCTTT. Encoded protein: CSVRNRDTEAFF.

The table lists this clonotype with a few counts. The CDR3 DNA is TGTGCCAGCAGTGAAGTGGGCAGGTCCAATGAAAAACTGTTTTTT. Its protein is CASSEVGRSNEKLFF. This chain uses TRBV6-1 with TRBJ1-4; unclear D gene. CDR3 length: 15 amino acids. Trimming cost V 1 base and J 5 bases, with 11 bases left between them. From germline, CDR1 is MNHNS and CDR2 SASEGT.

This clonotype was recorded many times. The genes are TRBV10-3 and TRBJ2-2; 12 positions match TRBD2. Unmatched junction bases numbered 8, after V lost 4 bases and J lost 5 bases. This CDR3 comprises 17 residues. Looked up from germline, CDR1 is ENHRY and CDR2 is SYGVKD. CDR3 DNA: TGTGCCATCAGTGCTAGCGGGAGGGCCGAGGCTACCGGGGAGCTGTTTTTT. Protein: CAISASGRAEATGELFF.

The rearrangement joins TRBV4-1 to TRBJ2-1; maybe TRBD2 (6 bases). The CDR3 has 19 amino acids. V was clipped by 2 bases and J by 0 bases, with 20 bases between them. Germline V gene sequence: CDR1 MGHRA, CDR2 YSYEKL. The CDR3 DNA sequence: TGCGCCAGCAGCCAATACTCTACGGGAGTCGTAGTCTCCTACAATGAGCAGTTCTTC. As protein: CASSQYSTGVVVSYNEQFF.

This clonotype was seen many times. This rearrangement joins TRBV18 to TRBJ1-1, with D perhaps matching TRBD1 (5 bases). Trimming removed 6 bases at V and 1 base at J, with 12 bases between. The germline V gene has CDR1 KGHSH and CDR2 LQKENI. CDR3 size: 14 residues. The CDR3 bases are TGTGCCAGCTCTTATAACGGGGGGAACACTGAAGCTTTCTTT. It is translated as CASSYNGGNTEAFF.

The chain links TRBV18 to TRBJ1-2; perhaps TRBD1 as D (5 bases). The CDR3 sequence is 17 residues long. CDR1 and CDR2 from the germline V gene are KGHSH and LQKENI. Trimming took 3 bases from V and 0 from J, leaving 17 bases between them. The CDR3 DNA sequence: TGTGCCAGCTCACCGGGGCCGGGCCTGCGAGCTAACTATGGCTACACCTTC. Residues: CASSPGPGLRANYGYTF.

A few counts support this clonotype. This chain joins TRBV2 and TRBJ2-4; perhaps TRBD1 as D (6 bases). Germline V gene sequence: CDR1 SNHLY, CDR2 FYNNEI. Trimming removed 10 bases at V and 8 bases at J, with 21 bases between. The CDR3 is made up of 14 amino acids. CDR3 in amino acids: CANRDGLHRDIQYF. CDR3 in DNA: TGTGCCAACAGGGACGGACTCCACCGTGACATTCAGTACTTC.

At least ten counts were recorded for this clonotype. The chain joins TRBV10-3 to TRBJ2-1; 9 bases fit TRBD2. Germline CDR1 is ENHRY and CDR2 is SYGVKD. The junction had 4 bases not matched to a gene; V was cut back by 8 bases and J by 2 bases. The CDR3 has 14 residues. DNA for the CDR3: TGTGCCATCGGGACTAGCAATCCCTACAATGAGCAGTTCTTC. This gives the protein CAIGTSNPYNEQFF.

This chain's CDR3 is CASGPRRALNTEAFF. CDR3 coding DNA: TGTGCCAGCGGCCCGCGGAGGGCTCTAAACACTGAAGCTTTCTTT. The rearrangement links TRBV6-1 to TRBJ1-1, with D uncertain. V was shortened by 8 bases and J by 2 bases, with 18 bases between the two germline ends. CDR1 MNHNS and CDR2 SASEGT come from the germline V gene. This CDR3 contains 15 residues.

V and J are TRBV15 and TRBJ1-1; perhaps TRBD1 as D (5 bases). CDR1 and CDR2 (germline): LNHNV, YYDKDF (reference sequence). Trimming pared 1 base from V and 0 bases from J, leaving 9 bases between. CDR3 length equals 15 residues. CDR3 sequence reads: CATSRVVRVNTEAFF. CDR3 sequence (DNA): TGTGCCACCAGCAGAGTTGTCAGGGTGAACACTGAAGCTTTCTTT.